The present T cell receptor (beta chain) was sequenced within a study of T cell responses to AZD1222 COVID-19 vaccine. Study-wide findings and caveats: Clonal diversity may have been underestimated, and the donors were mostly white British, with more females than males. Sampling captured repertoires only after the peak T cell response.

V shed 6 bases and J shed 6 bases, with 15 bases lying between them. Germline CDR1 reads MDHEN; CDR2 reads SYDVKM. The CDR3 covers 14 residues. The repertoire was sequenced with immunoSEQ multiplex PCR; TCRdb's copy has only in-frame clones and lacks some. The sample has about 130,000 clones, about 88% seen once. Concerning this clone itself: The antigen is not known.

The V and J genes are TRBV28 and TRBJ2-1; possibly TRBD2 for D (5 bases). The specimen was peripheral blood, collected on day 0 of AZD1222 vaccination. The sequence came from an adult in good health. Here the CDR3 reads CASRDPYRGNEQFF. In DNA form, the CDR3 reads TGTGCCAGCAGAGATCCTTACCGGGGCAATGAGCAGTTCTTC.